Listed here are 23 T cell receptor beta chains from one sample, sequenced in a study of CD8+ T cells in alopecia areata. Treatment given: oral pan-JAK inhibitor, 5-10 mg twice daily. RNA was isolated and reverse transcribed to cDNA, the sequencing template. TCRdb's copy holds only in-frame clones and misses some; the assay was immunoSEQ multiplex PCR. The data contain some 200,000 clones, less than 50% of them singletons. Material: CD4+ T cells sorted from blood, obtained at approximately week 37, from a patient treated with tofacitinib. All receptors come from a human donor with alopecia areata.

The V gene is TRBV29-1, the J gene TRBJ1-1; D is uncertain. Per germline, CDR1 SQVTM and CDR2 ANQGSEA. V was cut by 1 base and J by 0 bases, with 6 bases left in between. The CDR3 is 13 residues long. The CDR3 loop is CSVEVHLNTEAFF. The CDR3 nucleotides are TGCAGCGTTGAAGTCCACCTGAACACTGAAGCTTTCTTT.

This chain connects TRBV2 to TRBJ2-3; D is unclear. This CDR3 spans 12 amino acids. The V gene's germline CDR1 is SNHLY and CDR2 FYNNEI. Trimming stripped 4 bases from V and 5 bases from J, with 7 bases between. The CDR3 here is CASSGRRDTQYF. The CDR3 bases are TGTGCCAGCAGTGGCCGGAGAGATACGCAGTATTTT.

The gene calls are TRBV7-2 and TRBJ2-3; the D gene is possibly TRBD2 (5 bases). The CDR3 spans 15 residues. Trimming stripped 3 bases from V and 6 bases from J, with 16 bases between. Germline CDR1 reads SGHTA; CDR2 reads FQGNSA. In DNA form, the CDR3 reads TGTGCCAGCAGCTTGGACGGCCCACGCGGGGATACGCAGTATTTT. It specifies CASSLDGPRGDTQYF. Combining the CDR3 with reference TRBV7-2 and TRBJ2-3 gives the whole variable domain GAGVSQSPSNKVTEKGKDVELRCDPISGHTALYWYRQSLGQGLEFLIYFQGNSAPDKSGLPSDRFSAERTGGSVSTLTIQRTQQEDSAVYLCASSLDGPRGDTQYFGPGTRLTVL.

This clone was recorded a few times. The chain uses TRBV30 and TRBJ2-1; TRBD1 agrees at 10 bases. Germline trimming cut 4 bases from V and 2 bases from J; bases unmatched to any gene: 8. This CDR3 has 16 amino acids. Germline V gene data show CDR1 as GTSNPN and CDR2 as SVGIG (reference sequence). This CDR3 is CAWNPGGTGAYNEQFF. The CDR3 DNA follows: TGTGCCTGGAACCCTGGGGGGACAGGGGCCTACAATGAGCAGTTCTTC.

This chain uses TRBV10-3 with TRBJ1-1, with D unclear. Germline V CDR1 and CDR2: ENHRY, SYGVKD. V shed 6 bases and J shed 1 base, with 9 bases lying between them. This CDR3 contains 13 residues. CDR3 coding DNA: TGTGCCATCAGCGGCGGGAAGAACACTGAAGCTTTCTTT. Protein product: CAISGGKNTEAFF.

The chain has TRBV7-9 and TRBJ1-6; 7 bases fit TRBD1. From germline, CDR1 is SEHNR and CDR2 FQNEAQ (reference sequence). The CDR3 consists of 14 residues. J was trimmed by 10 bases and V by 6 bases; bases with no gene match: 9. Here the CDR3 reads CASRKTGSDSPLHF. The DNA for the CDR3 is TGTGCCAGCAGGAAGACAGGGAGCGACTCACCCCTCCACTTT.

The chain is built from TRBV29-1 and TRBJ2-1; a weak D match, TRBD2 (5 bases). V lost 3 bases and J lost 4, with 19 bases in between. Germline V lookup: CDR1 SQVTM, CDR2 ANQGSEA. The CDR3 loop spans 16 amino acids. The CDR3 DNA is TGCAGCGTTGATTCCGGTGTCGGGTTAGCGTACAATGAGCAGTTCTTC. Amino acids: CSVDSGVGLAYNEQFF.

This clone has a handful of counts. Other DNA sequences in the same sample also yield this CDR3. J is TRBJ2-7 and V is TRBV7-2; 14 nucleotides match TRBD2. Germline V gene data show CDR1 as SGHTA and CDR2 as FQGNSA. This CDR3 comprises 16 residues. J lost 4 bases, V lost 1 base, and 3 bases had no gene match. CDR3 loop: CASSLEGTSGSYEQYF. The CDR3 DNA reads TGTGCCAGCAGCTTAGAGGGGACTAGCGGGAGTTACGAGCAGTACTTC. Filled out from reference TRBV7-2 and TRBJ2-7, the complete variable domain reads GAGVSQSPSNKVTEKGKDVELRCDPISGHTALYWYRQSLGQGLEFLIYFQGNSAPDKSGLPSDRFSAERTGGSVSTLTIQRTQQEDSAVYLCASSLEGTSGSYEQYFGPGTRLTVT.

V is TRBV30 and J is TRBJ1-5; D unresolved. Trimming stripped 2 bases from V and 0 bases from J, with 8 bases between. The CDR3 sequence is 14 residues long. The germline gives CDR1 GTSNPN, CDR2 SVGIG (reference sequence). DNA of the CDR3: TGTGCCTGGAGTACCGGTTATAGCAATCAGCCCCAGCATTTT. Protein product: CAWSTGYSNQPQHF.

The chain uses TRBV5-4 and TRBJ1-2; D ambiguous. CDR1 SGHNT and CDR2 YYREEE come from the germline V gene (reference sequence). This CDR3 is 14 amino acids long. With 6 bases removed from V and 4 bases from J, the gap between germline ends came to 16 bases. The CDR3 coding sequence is TGTGCCAGCACCCCGGGTATTACGGGCTATGGCTACACCTTC. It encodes CASTPGITGYGYTF.

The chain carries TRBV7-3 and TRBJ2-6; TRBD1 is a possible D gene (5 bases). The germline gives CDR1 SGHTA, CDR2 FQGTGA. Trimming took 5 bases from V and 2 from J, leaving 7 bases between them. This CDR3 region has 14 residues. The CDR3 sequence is CASSPDTGANVLTF. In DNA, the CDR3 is TGTGCCAGCAGCCCGGACACTGGGGCCAACGTCCTGACTTTC.

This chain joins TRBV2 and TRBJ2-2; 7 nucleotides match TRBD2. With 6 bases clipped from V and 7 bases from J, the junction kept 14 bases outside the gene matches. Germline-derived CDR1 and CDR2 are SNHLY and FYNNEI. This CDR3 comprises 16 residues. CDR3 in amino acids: CASRGPGLVLGGELFF. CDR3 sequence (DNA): TGTGCCAGCAGAGGACCTGGACTAGTTCTTGGCGGGGAGCTGTTTTTT.

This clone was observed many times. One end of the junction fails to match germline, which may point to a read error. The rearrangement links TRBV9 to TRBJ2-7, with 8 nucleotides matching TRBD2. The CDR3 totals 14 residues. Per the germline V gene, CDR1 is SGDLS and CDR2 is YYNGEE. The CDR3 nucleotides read TGTGCCAGCGTGGCGCGGGAGGTGTCCTTCGAGCAGTACTTC. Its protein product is CASVAREVSFEQYF.

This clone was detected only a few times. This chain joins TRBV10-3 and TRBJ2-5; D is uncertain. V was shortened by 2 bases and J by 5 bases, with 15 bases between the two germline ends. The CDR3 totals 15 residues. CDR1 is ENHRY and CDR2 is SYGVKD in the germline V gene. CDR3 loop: CAISEGRSFGETQYF. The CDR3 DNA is TGTGCCATCAGTGAGGGACGAAGCTTTGGGGAGACCCAGTACTTC.

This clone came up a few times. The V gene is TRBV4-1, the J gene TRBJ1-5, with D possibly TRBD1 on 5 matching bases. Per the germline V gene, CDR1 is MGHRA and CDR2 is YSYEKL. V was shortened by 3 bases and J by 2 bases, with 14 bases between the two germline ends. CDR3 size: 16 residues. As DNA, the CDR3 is TGCGCCAGCAGCCAGGGACCCCGGGACGGCAATCAGCCCCAGCATTTT. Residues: CASSQGPRDGNQPQHF.

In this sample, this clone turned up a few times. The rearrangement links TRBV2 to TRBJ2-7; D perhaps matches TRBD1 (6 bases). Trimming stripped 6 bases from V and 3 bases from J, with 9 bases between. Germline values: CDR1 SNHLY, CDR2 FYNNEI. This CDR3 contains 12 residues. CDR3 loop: CASRQGFYEQYF. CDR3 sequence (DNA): TGTGCCAGCAGACAGGGATTCTACGAGCAGTACTTC.

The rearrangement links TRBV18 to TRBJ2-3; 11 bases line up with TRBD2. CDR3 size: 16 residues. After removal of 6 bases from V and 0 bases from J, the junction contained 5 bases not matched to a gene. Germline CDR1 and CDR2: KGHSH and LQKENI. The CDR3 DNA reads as TGTGCCAGCTCGGGGACTAGCGGTGCAAGCACAGATACGCAGTATTTT. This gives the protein CASSGTSGASTDTQYF.

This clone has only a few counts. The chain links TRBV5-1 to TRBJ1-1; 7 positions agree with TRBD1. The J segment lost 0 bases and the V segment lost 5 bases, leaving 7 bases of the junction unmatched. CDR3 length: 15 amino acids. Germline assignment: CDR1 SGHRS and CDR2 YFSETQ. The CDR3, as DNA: TGCGCCAGCAGGGGATGGGGACAGCTGAACACTGAAGCTTTCTTT. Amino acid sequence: CASRGWGQLNTEAFF.

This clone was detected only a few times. The CDR3 loop is CASSRGDSSYNEQFF. In DNA form, the CDR3 reads TGTGCCAGCAGTCGTGGGGACAGCTCCTACAATGAGCAGTTCTTC. The chain carries TRBV7-6 and TRBJ2-1; the match to TRBD1 covers 7 bases. After removal of 6 bases from V and 0 bases from J, the junction contained 5 bases not matched to a gene. Germline lookup yields CDR1 SGHVS and CDR2 FNYEAQ. This CDR3 contains 15 residues.

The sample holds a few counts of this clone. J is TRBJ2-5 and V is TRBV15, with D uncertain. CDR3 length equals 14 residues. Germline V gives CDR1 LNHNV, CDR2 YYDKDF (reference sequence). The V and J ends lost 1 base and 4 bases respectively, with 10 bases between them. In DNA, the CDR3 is TGTGCCACCAGCAGAGCGGCTAGTGGAGAGACCCAGTACTTC. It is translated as CATSRAASGETQYF.

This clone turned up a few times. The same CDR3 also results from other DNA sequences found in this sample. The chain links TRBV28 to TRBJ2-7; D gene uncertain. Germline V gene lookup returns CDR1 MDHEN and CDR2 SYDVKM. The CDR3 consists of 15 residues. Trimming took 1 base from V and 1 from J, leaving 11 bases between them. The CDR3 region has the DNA TGTGCCAGCAGTTTATCGCCGAGAGTTTCCTACGAGCAGTACTTC. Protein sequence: CASSLSPRVSYEQYF.

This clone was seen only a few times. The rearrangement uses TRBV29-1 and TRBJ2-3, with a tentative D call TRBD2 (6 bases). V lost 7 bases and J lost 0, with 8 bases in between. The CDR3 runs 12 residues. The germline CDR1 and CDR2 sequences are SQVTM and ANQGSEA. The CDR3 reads CSGGTSTDTQYF. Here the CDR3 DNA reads TGCAGCGGCGGGACTAGCACAGATACGCAGTATTTT.

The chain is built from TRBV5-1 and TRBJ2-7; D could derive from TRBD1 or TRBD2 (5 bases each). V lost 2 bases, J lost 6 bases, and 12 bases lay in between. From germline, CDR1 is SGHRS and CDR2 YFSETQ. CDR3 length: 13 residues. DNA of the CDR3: TGCGCCAGCAGCTTACGGGGCCAGGTCGAGCAGTACTTC. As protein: CASSLRGQVEQYF.